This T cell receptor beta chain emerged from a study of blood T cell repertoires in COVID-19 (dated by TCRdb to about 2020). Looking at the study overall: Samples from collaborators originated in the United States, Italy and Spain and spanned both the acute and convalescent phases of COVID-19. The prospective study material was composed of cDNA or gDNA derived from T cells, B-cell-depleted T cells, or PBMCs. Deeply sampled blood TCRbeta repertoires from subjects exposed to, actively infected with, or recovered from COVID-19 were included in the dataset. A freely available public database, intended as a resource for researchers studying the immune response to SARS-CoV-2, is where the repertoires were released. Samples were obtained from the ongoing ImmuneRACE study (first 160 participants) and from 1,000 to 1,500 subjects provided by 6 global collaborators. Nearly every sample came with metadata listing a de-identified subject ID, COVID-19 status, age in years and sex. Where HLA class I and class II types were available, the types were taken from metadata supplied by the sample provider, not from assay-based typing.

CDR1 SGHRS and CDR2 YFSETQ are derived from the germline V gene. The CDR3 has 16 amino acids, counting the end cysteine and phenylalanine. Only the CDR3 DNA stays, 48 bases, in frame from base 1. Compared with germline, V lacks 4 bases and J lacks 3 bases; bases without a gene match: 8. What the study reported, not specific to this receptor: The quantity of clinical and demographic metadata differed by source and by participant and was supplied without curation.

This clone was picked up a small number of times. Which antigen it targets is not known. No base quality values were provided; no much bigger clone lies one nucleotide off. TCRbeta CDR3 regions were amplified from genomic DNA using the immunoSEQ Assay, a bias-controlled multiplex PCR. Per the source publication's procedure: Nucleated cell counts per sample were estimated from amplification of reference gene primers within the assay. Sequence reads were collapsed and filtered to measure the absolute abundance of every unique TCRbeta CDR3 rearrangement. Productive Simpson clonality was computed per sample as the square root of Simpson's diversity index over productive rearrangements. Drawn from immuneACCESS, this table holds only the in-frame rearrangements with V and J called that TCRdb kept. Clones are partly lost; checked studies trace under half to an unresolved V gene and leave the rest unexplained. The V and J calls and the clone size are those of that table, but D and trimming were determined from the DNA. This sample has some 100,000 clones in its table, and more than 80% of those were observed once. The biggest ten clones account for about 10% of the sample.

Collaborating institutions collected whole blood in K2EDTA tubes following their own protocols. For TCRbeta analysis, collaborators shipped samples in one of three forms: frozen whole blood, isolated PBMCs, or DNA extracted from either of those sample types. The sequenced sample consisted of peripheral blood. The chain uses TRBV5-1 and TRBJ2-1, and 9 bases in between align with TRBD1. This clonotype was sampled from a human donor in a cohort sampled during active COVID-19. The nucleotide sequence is TGCGCCAGCAGCCGGACAGGGGCCAATAACTACAATGAGCAGTTCTTC. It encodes CASSRTGANNYNEQFF. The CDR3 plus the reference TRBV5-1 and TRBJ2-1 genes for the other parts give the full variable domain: KAGVTQTPRYLIKTRGQQVTLSCSPISGHRSVSWYQQTPGQGLQFLFEYFSETQRNKGNFPGRFSGRQFSNSRSEMNVSTLELGDSALYLCASSRTGANNYNEQFFGPGTRLTVL.